This section outlines one T cell receptor (beta chain) sequence together with its context. Using its own MiXCR run on the RT-PCR reads, TCRdb lists one record per CDR3 protein. The sample has approximately 720,000 distinct CDR3 sequences; 14% are singletons. V trimming: 0 bases; J trimming: 6 bases; junction bases outside the gene matches: 5. The CDR3 has 16 residues. Per the germline V gene, CDR1 is KGHDR and CDR2 is SFDVKD. The receptor was isolated from a female donor in good health, serving as a healthy control. What was sequenced was memory CD4+ T cells from blood. The chain combines TRBV24-1 with TRBJ2-1, with TRBD1 matching over 9 bases. CDR3 coding DNA: TGTGCCACCAGTGATTTGGGGACAGGGTTTACCAATGAGCAGTTCTTC. This codes for CATSDLGTGFTNEQFF.